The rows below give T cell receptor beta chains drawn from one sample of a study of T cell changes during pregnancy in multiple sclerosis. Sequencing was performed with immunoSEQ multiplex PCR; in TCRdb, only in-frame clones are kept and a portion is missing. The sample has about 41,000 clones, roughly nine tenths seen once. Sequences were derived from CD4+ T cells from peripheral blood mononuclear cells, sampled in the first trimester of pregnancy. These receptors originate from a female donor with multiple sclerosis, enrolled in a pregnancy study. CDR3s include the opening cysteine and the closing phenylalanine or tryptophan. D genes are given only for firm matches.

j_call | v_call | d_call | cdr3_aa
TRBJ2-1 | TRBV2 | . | CASSDNRDNEQFF
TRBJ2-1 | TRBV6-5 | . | CASSRGYEGNEQFF
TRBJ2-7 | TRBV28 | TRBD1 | CASSPDRPSTTQYF
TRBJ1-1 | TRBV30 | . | CAWKMGGRAEAFF
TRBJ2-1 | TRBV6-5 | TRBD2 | CASRGTSGSIDEQFF
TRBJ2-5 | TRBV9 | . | CASSVGLGQQTQYF
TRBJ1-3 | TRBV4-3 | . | CASSPHSVQSRNTIYF
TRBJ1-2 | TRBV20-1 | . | CSARVSRGYTF
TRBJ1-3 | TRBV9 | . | CASSVAAQGNTIYF
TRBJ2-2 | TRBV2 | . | CASSPGPSTGELFF
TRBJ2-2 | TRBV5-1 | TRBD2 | CASSLGASGNTGELFF
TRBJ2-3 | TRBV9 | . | CASSVKAKADTQYF
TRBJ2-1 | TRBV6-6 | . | CASSYSASQNEQFF
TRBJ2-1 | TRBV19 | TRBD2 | CASGGTSYYNEQFF
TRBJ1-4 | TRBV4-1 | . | CASSQVRGVEKLFF
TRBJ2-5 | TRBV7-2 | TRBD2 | CASSLDRTRRVETQYF
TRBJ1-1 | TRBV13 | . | CASSPRSGGTRNTEAFF
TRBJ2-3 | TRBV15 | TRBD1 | CATSRAPGGTLADTQYF
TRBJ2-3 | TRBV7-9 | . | CASTPTGPDTQYF
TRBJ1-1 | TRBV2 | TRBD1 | CASSEAVRGTEAFF
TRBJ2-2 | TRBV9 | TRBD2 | CASSAGTSISYGELFF
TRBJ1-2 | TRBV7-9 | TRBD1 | CASSFGTGGVYGYTF
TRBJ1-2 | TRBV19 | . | CASSLRDYGYTF
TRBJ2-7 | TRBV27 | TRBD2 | CASSQLAASSYEQYF
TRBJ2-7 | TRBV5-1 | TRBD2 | CASSLLSGSPHEQYF
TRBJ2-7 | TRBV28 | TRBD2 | CASSPPAGGHYEQYF
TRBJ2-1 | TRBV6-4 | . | CASSSRPVSSYNEQFF
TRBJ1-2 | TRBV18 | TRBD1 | CASSADRVQGYTF
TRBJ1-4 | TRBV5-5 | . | CASSLLQSEKLFF
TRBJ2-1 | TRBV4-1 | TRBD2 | CASSHKLAGGTAWEQFF
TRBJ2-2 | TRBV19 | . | CASSTRETTTGELFF
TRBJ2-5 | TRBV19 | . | CASSSGETQYF
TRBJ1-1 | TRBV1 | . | CTSRYVLPGTGNRDTEAFF
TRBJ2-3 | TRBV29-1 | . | CSVDETLSTDTQYF
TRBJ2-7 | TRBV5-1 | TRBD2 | CASKRTSGSEEQYF
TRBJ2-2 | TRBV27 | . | CASSFVTGELFF
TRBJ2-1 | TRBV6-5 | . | CASSVGLGEQFF
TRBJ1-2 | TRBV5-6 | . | CASSSQGNYGYTF
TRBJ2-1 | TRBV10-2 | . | CASRDTNNEQFF
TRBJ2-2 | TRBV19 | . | CASSIGPRSELFF
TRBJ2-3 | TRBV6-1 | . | CASRGRVWTDTQYF